This T cell receptor (beta chain) stems from a study of T cells expressing NK-cell markers. Overall study context: All TCR beta repertoires analysed originated from sorted CD3+CD56+NKG2C+, CD3+CD56+NKG2C- and CD3+CD56-NKG2C+ T cells.

Of note for this clonotype: No antigen is known for it.

No DNA is given; TCRdb re-called the 5' RACE reads and lists each CDR3 protein once. Here the sample table reports 500,000 to 700,000 distinct CDR3 sequences. CDR1 is SEHNR, CDR2 FQNEAQ, per germline (reference sequence). The CDR3 covers 14 residues. Study-wide points: Of CD8+ T cells, about 1.0-8% belonged to dominant NKG2C+ clonotypes in 5 to 7 donors. In a few donors, dominant clonotypes made up roughly 28.3-65% of CD3+CD56-NKG2C+ cells.

Sequenced material: blood T cells: a sorted CD56 or NKG2C T cell subset, CD4+ or CD8+ T cells, or bulk PBMC T cells (not recorded which). The rearrangement joins TRBV7-9 to TRBJ2-7; TCRdb returns TRBD1, unconfirmable since there is no DNA. The receptor was derived from a man younger than 35 in good health. The CDR3: CAGTSSQGVNEQYF.